The rows below give T cell receptor beta chains drawn from one sample of a study of blood T cells in healthy people across ages. Each CDR3 protein is one row after TCRdb ran MiXCR on the 5' RACE reads. The sample holds 1.5 million to 2 million distinct CDR3 sequences; 49% are singletons and the top ten take roughly 2.1%. Sequencing was done on a sample of blood. These receptor sequences come from a middle-aged woman in good health. The CDR3 runs from the conserved cysteine through the conserved F or W. The D gene is left open where the match is weak.

>NA|TRBV28|TRBD2
CASSRLGRGYEQYF
>TRBJ1-2|TRBV12-3/TRBV12-4|NA
CASSFSLQMGYGYTF
>TRBJ2-3|TRBV2|TRBD2
CASRGRDYLGLDTQYF
>TRBJ1-1|TRBV4-3|NA
CASRHSLAGRLEAFF
>TRBJ2-7|TRBV7-9|TRBD2
CASSPSPLAGVHNEQYF
>TRBJ2-4|TRBV9|NA
CASSVEGVGMGKNIQYF
>TRBJ2-1|TRBV20-1|NA
CSAMEAYNEQFF
>TRBJ1-5|TRBV3-1|TRBD1
CASSFNRGDNQPQHF
>TRBJ2-7|TRBV18|TRBD1
CASSRPGQGANAYEQYF
>TRBJ2-1|TRBV5-5|NA
CASSSPRPGEYNEQFF
>TRBJ2-7|TRBV6-2/TRBV6-3|TRBD2
CASSLLAGAQGPQYF
>TRBJ2-1|TRBV28|NA
CASSRSGRRYNEQFF
>TRBJ2-4|TRBV29-1|NA
CSVGGLLKNIQYF
>TRBJ2-7|TRBV29-1|TRBD2
CSVTGTSGDEQYF
>TRBJ2-3|TRBV5-8|NA
CASSNHLGPTTDTQYF
>TRBJ2-6|TRBV20-1|NA
CSASEISTSSGANVLTF